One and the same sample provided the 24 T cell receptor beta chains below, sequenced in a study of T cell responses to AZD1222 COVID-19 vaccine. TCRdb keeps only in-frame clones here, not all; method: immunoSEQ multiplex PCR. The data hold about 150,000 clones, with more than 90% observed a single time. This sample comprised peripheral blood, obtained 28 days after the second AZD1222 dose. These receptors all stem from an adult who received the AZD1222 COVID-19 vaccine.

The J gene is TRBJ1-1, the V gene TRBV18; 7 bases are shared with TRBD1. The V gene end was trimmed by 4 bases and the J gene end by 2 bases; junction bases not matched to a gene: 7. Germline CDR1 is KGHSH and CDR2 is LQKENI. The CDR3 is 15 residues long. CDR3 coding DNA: TGTGCCAGCTCACAGAACAGGGGAGAAAACACTGAAGCTTTCTTT. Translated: CASSQNRGENTEAFF.

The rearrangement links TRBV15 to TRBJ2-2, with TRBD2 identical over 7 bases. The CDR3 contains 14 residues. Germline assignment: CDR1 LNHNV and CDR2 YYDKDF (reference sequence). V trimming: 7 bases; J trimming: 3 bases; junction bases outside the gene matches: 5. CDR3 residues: CATKAGDYTGELFF. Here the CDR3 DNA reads TGTGCCACCAAGGCGGGAGACTACACCGGGGAGCTGTTTTTT.

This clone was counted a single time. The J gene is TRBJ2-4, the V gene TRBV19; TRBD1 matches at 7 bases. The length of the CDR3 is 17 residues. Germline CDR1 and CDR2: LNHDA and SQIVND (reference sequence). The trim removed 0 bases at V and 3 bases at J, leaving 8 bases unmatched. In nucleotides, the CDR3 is TGTGCCAGTAGTATAGAGGGACAGTCCAGGGGCAAAAACATTCAGTACTTC. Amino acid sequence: CASSIEGQSRGKNIQYF.

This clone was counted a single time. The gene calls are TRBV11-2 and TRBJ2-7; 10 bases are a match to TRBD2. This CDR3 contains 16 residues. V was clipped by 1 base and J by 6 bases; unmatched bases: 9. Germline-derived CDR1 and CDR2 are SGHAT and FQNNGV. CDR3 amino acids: CASSLGLGLAGVEQYF. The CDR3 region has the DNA TGTGCCAGCAGCTTAGGCCTCGGGCTAGCGGGAGTCGAGCAGTACTTC.

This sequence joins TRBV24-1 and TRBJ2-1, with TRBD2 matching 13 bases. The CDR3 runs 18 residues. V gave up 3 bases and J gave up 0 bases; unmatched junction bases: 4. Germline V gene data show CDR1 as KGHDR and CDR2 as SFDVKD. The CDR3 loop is CATSDPGLAGSSYNEQFF. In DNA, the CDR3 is TGTGCCACCAGTGATCCGGGACTAGCGGGAAGCTCCTACAATGAGCAGTTCTTC.

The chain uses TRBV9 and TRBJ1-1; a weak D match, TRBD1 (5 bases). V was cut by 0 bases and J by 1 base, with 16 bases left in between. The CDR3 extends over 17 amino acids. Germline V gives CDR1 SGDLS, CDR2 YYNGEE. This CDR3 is CASSVGSGNVWNTEAFF. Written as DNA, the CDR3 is TGTGCCAGCAGCGTAGGTTCAGGGAACGTGTGGAACACTGAAGCTTTCTTT.

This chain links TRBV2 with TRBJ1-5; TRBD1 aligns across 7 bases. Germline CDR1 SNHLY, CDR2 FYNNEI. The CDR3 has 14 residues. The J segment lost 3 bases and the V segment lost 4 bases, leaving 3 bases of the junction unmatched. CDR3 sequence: CASSGDSFNQPQHF. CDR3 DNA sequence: TGTGCCAGCAGTGGGGACAGTTTCAATCAGCCCCAGCATTTT.

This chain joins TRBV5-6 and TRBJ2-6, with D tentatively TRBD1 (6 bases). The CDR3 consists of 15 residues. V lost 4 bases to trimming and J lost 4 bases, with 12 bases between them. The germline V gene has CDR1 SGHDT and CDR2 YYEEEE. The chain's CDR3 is CASSPQGSGANVLTF. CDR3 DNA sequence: TGTGCCAGCAGCCCCCAGGGGTCCGGGGCCAACGTCCTGACTTTC.

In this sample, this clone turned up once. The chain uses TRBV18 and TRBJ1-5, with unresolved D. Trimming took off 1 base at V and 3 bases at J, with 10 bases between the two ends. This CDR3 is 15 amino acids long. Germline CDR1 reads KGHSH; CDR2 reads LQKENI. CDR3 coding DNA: TGTGCCAGCTCACCACTAGACGGCCCCAATCAGCCCCAGCATTTT. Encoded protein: CASSPLDGPNQPQHF.

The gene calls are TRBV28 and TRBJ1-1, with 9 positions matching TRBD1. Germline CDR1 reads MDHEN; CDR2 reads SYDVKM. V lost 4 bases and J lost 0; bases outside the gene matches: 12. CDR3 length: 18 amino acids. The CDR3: CASSSVPGQGSVNTEAFF. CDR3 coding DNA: TGTGCCAGCAGTTCCGTCCCGGGACAGGGATCGGTGAACACTGAAGCTTTCTTT.

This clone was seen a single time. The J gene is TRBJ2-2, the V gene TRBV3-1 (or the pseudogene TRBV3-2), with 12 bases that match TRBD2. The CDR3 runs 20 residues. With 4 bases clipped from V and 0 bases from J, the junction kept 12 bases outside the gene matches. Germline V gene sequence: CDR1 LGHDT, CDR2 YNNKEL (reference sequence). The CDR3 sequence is CASSPNPRTSGTTNTGELFF. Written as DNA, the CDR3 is TGTGCCAGCAGCCCAAACCCCAGGACTAGCGGGACCACGAACACCGGGGAGCTGTTTTTT.

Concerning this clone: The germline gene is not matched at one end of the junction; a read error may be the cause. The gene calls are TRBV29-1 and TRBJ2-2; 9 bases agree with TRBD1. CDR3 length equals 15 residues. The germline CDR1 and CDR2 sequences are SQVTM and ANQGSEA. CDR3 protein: CSVGTGTGNSGELFF. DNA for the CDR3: TGCAGCGTAGGAACCGGGACAGGGAACTCCGGGGAGCTGTTTTTT.

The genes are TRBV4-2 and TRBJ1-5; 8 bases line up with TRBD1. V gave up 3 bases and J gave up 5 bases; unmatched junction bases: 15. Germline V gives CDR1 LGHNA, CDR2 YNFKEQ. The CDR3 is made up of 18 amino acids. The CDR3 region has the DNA TGTGCCAGCAGCCACGAAGGACAGGGAAGTATCTTCGATCAGCCCCAGCATTTT. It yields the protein CASSHEGQGSIFDQPQHF.

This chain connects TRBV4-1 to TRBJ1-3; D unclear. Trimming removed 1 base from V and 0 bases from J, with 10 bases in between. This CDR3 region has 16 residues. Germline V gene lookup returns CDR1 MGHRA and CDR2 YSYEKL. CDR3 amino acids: CASSQGGRGSGNTIYF. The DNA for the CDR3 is TGCGCCAGCAGCCAAGGAGGGAGAGGCTCTGGAAACACCATATATTTT.

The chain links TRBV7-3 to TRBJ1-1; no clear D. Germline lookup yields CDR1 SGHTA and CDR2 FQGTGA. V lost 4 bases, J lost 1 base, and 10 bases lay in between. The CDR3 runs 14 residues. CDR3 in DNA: TGTGCCAGCAGCTCCCCTCCCGCGAACACTGAAGCTTTCTTT. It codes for CASSSPPANTEAFF.

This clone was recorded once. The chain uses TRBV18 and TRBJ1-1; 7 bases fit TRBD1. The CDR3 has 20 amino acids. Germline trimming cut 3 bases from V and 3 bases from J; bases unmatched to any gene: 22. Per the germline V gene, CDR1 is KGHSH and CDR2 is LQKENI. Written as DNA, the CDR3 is TGTGCCAGCTCACCTTTTAAACCGGGACAGATAAATTCTGTGTACACTGAAGCTTTCTTT. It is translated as CASSPFKPGQINSVYTEAFF.

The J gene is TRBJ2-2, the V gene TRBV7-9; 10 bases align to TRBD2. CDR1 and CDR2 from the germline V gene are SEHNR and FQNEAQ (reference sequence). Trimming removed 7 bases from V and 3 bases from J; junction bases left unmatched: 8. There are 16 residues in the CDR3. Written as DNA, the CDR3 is TGTGCCAGCATCCAGCTAGCGGGAGTTGACACCGGGGAGCTGTTTTTT. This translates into CASIQLAGVDTGELFF.

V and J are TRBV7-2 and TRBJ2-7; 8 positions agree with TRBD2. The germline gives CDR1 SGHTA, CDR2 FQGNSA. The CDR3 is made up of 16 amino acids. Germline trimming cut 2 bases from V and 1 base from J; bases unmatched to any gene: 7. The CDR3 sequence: CASSLNSIAGSYEQYF. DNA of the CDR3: TGTGCCAGCAGCTTAAACTCAATAGCGGGATCCTACGAGCAGTACTTC.

CDR3 protein: CALSYEQYF. CDR3 nucleotides: TGTGCCCTGTCTTACGAGCAGTACTTC. This sequence joins TRBV19 and TRBJ2-7; D unclear. The CDR3 has 9 amino acids. V lost 11 bases and J 4 bases, leaving 6 bases between the germline ends. Germline V gene data show CDR1 as LNHDA and CDR2 as SQIVND (reference sequence).

This chain's CDR3 is CASSKEAQGAQHF. CDR3 bases: TGTGCCAGCAGCAAAGAGGCCCAGGGAGCCCAGCATTTT. V is TRBV21-1 and J is TRBJ1-5. TRBV21-1 is assigned pseudogene status. CDR3 length: 13 residues.

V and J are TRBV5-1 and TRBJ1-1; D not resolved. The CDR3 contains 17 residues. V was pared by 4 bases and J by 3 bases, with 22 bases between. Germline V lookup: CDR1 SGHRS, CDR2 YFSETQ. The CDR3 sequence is CASSPTYTRASDTEAFF. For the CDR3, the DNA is TGCGCCAGCAGCCCAACCTACACACGGGCGTCGGACACTGAAGCTTTCTTT.

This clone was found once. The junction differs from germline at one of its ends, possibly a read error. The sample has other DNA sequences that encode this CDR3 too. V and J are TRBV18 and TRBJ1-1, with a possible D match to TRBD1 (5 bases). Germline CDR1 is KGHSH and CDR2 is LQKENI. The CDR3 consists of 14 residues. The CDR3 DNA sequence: TGTGCCAGCTCCCCACTGGGCAGGGACACTGAAGCTTTCTTT. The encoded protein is CASSPLGRDTEAFF.

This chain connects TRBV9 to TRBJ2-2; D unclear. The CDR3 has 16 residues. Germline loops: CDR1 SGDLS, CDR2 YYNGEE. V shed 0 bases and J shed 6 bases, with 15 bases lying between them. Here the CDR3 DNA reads TGTGCCAGCAGCGTAGCGTCAGCCGGGTCTGCCGGGGAGCTGTTTTTT. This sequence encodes CASSVASAGSAGELFF.

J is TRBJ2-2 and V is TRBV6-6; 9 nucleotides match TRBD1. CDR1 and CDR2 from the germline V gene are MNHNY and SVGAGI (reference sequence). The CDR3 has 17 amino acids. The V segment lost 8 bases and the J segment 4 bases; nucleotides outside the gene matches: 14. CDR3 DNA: TGTGCCAGCTGTCCGATACAGGGGGCGATAGCCACCGGGGAGCTGTTTTTT. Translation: CASCPIQGAIATGELFF.